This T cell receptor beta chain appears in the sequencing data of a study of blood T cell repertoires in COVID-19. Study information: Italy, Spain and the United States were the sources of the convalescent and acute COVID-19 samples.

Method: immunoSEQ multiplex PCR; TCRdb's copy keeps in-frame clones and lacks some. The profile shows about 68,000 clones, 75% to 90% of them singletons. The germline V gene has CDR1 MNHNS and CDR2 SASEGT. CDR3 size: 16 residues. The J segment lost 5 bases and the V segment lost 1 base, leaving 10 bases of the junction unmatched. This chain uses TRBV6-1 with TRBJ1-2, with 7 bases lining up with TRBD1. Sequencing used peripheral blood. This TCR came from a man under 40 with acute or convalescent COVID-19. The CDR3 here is CASSEGLGGSGYGYTF. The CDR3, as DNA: TGTGCCAGCAGTGAAGGTCTAGGGGGCTCGGGTTATGGCTACACCTTC.